Each of the 17 T cell receptor beta chains below was sequenced from the same sample in a study of T cell repertoires in cytomegalovirus infection. Their target antigens are unknown. TCRdb independently ran MiXCR on the reads; one entry per CDR3 protein. The sample carries around 900,000 distinct CDR3 sequences, approximately 33% recorded once. Sequenced material: cultured CD8+ T cells from PBMCs, taken from culture after CMV antigen stimulation. The source is a human donor in good health (CMV status not recorded). Some clones in this sample may be carry-over from other donors' samples.

This clonotype turned up a few times. This chain uses TRBV19 with TRBJ1-2, with no clear D. Per germline, CDR1 LNHDA and CDR2 SQIVND (reference sequence). The CDR3 contains 15 residues. V gave up 10 bases and J gave up 5 bases, with 23 bases separating them. The CDR3 DNA follows: TGTGCCACCCTAGGAAGGGAGTTGGCCGGATATGGCTACACCTTC. Translating gives CATLGRELAGYGYTF.

The chain couples TRBV7-6 to TRBJ1-4; the match to TRBD1 covers 7 bases. The germline CDR1 and CDR2 sequences are SGHVS and FNYEAQ. J lost 5 bases, V lost 4 bases, and 10 bases had no gene match. The CDR3 totals 16 residues. The CDR3 is CASSYLTGASNEKLFF. For the CDR3, the DNA is TGTGCCAGCAGCTACTTAACAGGGGCTTCAAATGAAAAACTGTTTTTT.

This clonotype came up many times. The chain uses TRBV7-6 and TRBJ2-6, with no clear D. CDR1 and CDR2 (germline): SGHVS, FNYEAQ. V lost 1 base and J 0 bases, leaving 4 bases between the germline ends. The CDR3 runs to 15 residues. Here the CDR3 reads CASSLEASGANVLTF. DNA for the CDR3: TGTGCCAGCAGCTTAGAAGCCTCTGGGGCCAACGTCCTGACTTTC.

The chain recombines TRBV18 with TRBJ2-1; 13 nucleotides match TRBD2. The CDR3 is made up of 18 amino acids. CDR1 and CDR2 (germline): KGHSH, LQKENI. J gave up 6 bases and V 3 bases, and 11 bases lay outside the gene matches. The CDR3 sequence is CASSPRRLAGGLGNEQFF. The CDR3 DNA reads as TGTGCCAGCTCACCCCGCCGACTAGCGGGGGGCCTGGGCAATGAGCAGTTCTTC.

This clonotype has only a few counts. The V and J genes are TRBV27 and TRBJ2-7; 7 nucleotides match TRBD1. Germline lookup yields CDR1 MNHEY and CDR2 SMNVEV (reference sequence). Losses at the gene ends were 5 bases for V and 6 bases for J; bases not matched to a gene: 10. This CDR3 has 14 residues. CDR3 residues: CASSPNPTGSEQYF. The DNA for the CDR3 is TGTGCCAGCAGTCCCAACCCGACAGGGAGCGAGCAGTACTTC.

The V call is TRBV5-4, the J call TRBJ2-3; D gene unclear. The CDR3 length is 12 residues. V dropped 5 bases and J dropped 8 bases, with 12 bases sitting between them. CDR1 and CDR2 from the germline V gene are SGHNT and YYREEE (reference sequence). The CDR3 protein is CASSENEVTQYF. The DNA of the CDR3 is TGTGCCAGCAGTGAGAACGAGGTTACGCAGTATTTT.

This clonotype was counted at least ten times. The chain couples TRBV7-6 to TRBJ2-1; 7 bases agree with TRBD1. The CDR3 is 16 residues long. V was pared by 5 bases and J by 4 bases, with 11 bases of the junction left unmatched. Germline CDR1 and CDR2: SGHVS and FNYEAQ. In DNA form, the CDR3 reads TGTGCCAGCAGCCTCCGCGAGACAGGGCCTTACAATGAGCAGTTCTTC. This translates into CASSLRETGPYNEQFF.

This clonotype has a handful of counts. The rearrangement uses TRBV12-5 and TRBJ1-2; 8 nucleotides line up with TRBD1. The trim removed 5 bases at V and 0 bases at J, leaving 8 bases unmatched. Germline loops: CDR1 LGHNT, CDR2 FRNRAP. The CDR3 totals 16 residues. The CDR3 DNA is TGTGCTAGTGGTACGACAGGGGTTGGTCCTAACTATGGCTACACCTTC. It specifies CASGTTGVGPNYGYTF.

The sample holds a few counts of this clonotype. The J gene is TRBJ1-1, the V gene TRBV5-1, with a weak D call TRBD1 (5 bases). The CDR3 sequence is 16 residues long. Germline V gene data show CDR1 as SGHRS and CDR2 as YFSETQ. V was pared by 4 bases and J by 1 base, with 17 bases between. CDR3 nucleotides: TGCGCCAGCAGCGAACTCGCGGGGCGCGGGAACACTGAAGCTTTCTTT. Encoded protein: CASSELAGRGNTEAFF.

This clonotype was counted only a few times. The chain employs TRBV10-2 and TRBJ2-4; D not resolved. This CDR3 is built from 14 residues. V was shortened by 0 bases and J by 9 bases, with 12 bases between the two germline ends. Germline V CDR1 and CDR2: WSHSY, SAAADI. The chain's CDR3 is CASSESSKDLIQYF. DNA for the CDR3: TGCGCCAGCAGTGAGTCGAGTAAGGACCTCATTCAGTACTTC.

This clonotype was found a few times. DNA of the CDR3: TGTGCCAGCAGTTGGCAGCGGGGGCTCCAAGAGACCCAGTACTTC. This gives the protein CASSWQRGLQETQYF. This chain uses TRBV28 with TRBJ2-5; TRBD2 matches at 8 bases. Germline V lookup: CDR1 MDHEN, CDR2 SYDVKM. This CDR3 spans 15 amino acids. V was clipped by 4 bases and J by 1 base; unmatched bases: 5.

This clonotype has just a few counts. The chain uses TRBV6-1 and TRBJ2-7; TRBD2 is a possible D gene (7 bases). CDR1 is MNHNS and CDR2 is SASEGT in the germline V gene. The CDR3 has 13 amino acids. V dropped 1 base and J dropped 6 bases, with 10 bases sitting between them. CDR3 sequence (DNA): TGTGCCAGCAGTGAAGAGGGGGGGCCCGAGCAGTACGTC. It yields the protein CASSEEGGPEQYV.

This clonotype was counted between two and nine times. This chain uses TRBV15 with TRBJ1-1, with TRBD1 as a possible D gene (6 bases). V lost 4 bases to trimming and J lost 4 bases, with 13 bases between them. Germline V gives CDR1 LNHNV, CDR2 YYDKDF (reference sequence). This CDR3 comprises 14 residues. As DNA, the CDR3 is TGTGCCACCAGCAACGGACAGTCTCCCACTGAAGCTTTCTTT. Translation: CATSNGQSPTEAFF.

The table lists this clonotype with a few counts. This chain uses TRBV9 with TRBJ2-3; 10 bases line up with TRBD2. Looked up from germline, CDR1 is SGDLS and CDR2 is YYNGEE. V dropped 3 bases and J dropped 0; count of bases not matched to a gene: 10. This CDR3 spans 18 amino acids. The CDR3 DNA reads as TGTGCCAGCAGCGGGCTTAGCGGGGGGAAATCTAGCACAGATACGCAGTATTTT. Its protein is CASSGLSGGKSSTDTQYF.

This chain uses TRBV27 with TRBJ2-3; D is undetermined. Deletions cut 0 bases from V and 0 bases from J, with 4 bases between. Germline CDR1 and CDR2: MNHEY and SMNVEV (reference sequence). The CDR3 extends over 14 amino acids. The CDR3 DNA is TGTGCCAGCAGTTTATCTGATAGCACAGATACGCAGTATTTT. This sequence encodes CASSLSDSTDTQYF.

V and J are TRBV15 and TRBJ1-4; D may be TRBD1 (6 bases). Germline V lookup: CDR1 LNHNV, CDR2 YYDKDF (reference sequence). The CDR3 is 15 amino acids. V lost 1 base to trimming and J lost 8 bases, with 14 bases between them. CDR3 region: CATSRVGGAGEKLFF. The CDR3 region has the DNA TGTGCCACCAGCAGAGTTGGGGGCGCGGGGGAAAAACTGTTTTTT.

The gene calls are TRBV19 and TRBJ1-5; D remains ambiguous. The V and J ends lost 3 bases and 1 base respectively, with 19 bases between them. The CDR3 is 18 amino acids. Germline loops: CDR1 LNHDA, CDR2 SQIVND (reference sequence). In DNA form, the CDR3 reads TGTGCCAGTAGTATGTCAGACATTTGGCAACAAAGCAATCAGCCCCAGCATTTT. This sequence encodes CASSMSDIWQQSNQPQHF.